One and the same sample provided the 2 T cell receptor beta chains below, sequenced in a study of T cells in pancreatic ductal adenocarcinoma. The selected patients with pancreatic ductal adenocarcinoma had surgery but no neoadjuvant therapy. Clones were sequenced by immunoSEQ multiplex PCR, and TCRdb holds only the in-frame ones, with some missing. The sample includes a few thousand clones, approximately 70% seen only once; the top ten take around 9.1%. The sample consisted of pancreatic tumor tissue. The receptors come from a human donor with pancreatic ductal adenocarcinoma.

This clone came up once. The chain links TRBV4-2 to TRBJ1-2; 11 bases are a match to TRBD1. J lost 6 bases, V lost 5 bases, and 5 bases had no gene match. The CDR3 runs 14 residues. Germline V gene data show CDR1 as LGHNA and CDR2 as YNFKEQ. DNA of the CDR3: TGTGCCAGCAGCGAGGGACAGGGGGATAATGGCTACACCTTC. Encoded protein: CASSEGQGDNGYTF.

The chain links TRBV7-6 to TRBJ2-3; D unclear. The germline V gene has CDR1 SGHVS and CDR2 FNYEAQ. The CDR3 has 15 residues. V shed 5 bases and J shed 1 base, with 13 bases lying between them. The CDR3 is CASSPSSRGTDTQYF. DNA for the CDR3: TGTGCCAGCAGCCCTAGTTCCCGGGGCACAGATACGCAGTATTTT. The whole variable domain, remainder taken from reference TRBV7-6 and TRBJ2-3, is GAGVSQSPRYKVTKRGQDVALRCDPISGHVSLYWYRQALGQGPEFLTYFNYEAQQDKSGLPNDRFSAERPEGSISTLTIQRTEQRDSAMYRCASSPSSRGTDTQYFGPGTRLTVL.